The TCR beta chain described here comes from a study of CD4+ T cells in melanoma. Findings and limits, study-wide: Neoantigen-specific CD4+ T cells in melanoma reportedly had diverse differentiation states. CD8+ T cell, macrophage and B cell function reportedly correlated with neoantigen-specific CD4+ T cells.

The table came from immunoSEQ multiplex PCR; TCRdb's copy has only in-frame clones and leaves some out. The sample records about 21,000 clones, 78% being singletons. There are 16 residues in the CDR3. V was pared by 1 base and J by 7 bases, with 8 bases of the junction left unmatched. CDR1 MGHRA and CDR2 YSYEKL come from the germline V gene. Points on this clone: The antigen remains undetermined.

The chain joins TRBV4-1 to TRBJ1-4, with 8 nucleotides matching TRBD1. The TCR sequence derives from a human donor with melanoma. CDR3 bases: TGCGCCAGCAGCCAAGCTGTCGGACAGGGAGTTGAAAAACTGTTTTTT. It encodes CASSQAVGQGVEKLFF.